A selection of T cell receptor beta chains follows, all from one sample in a study of T cells in Graves' hyperthyroidism and ophthalmopathy. TCRdb re-called the multiplex PCR reads with MiXCR, one entry per CDR3 protein. The sample lists about 530,000 distinct CDR3 sequences, approximately 17% occurring once. The sample was blood. The receptor source for this set is a woman in her late teens or twenties with Graves' ophthalmopathy. The CDR3 runs from the conserved cysteine through the conserved F or W. Fields, in order: J gene, V gene, D gene, clone size, CDR3 protein, CDR3 DNA. The D gene is left open where the match is weak. Rows give clone size only sometimes, using once, few, many, or a class for an expanded clone.

j_gene: TRBJ2-2
v_gene: TRBV6-4
d_gene: TRBD1
abundance: few
CDR3aa: CASKGQVDTGELFF
CDR3nt: TGTGCCAGCAAGGGACAGGTGGACACCGGGGAGCTGTTTTTT

j_gene: TRBJ1-1
v_gene: TRBV7-3
d_gene: TRBD1
abundance: many
CDR3aa: CASSFHSDRDGTEAFF
CDR3nt: TGTGCCAGCAGCTTCCACTCCGACAGGGACGGAACTGAAGCTTTCTTT

j_gene: TRBJ1-2
v_gene: TRBV7-9
d_gene: -
abundance: once
CDR3aa: CASSLVLSDYGYTF
CDR3nt: TGTGCCAGCAGCTTAGTCCTCAGCGACTATGGCTACACCTTC

j_gene: TRBJ2-7
v_gene: TRBV20-1
d_gene: TRBD1
abundance: many
CDR3aa: CSAYEYRGRVDEQYF
CDR3nt: TGCAGTGCTTACGAATACAGGGGGCGCGTCGACGAGCAGTACTTC

j_gene: TRBJ1-2
v_gene: TRBV2
d_gene: -
abundance: many
CDR3aa: CASSNRAMAYGYTF
CDR3nt: TGTGCCAGCTCCAACAGGGCAATGGCATATGGCTACACCTTC

j_gene: TRBJ2-7
v_gene: TRBV6-2/TRBV6-3
d_gene: TRBD1
abundance: many
CDR3aa: CASSPWTGTLYEQYF
CDR3nt: TGTGCCAGCAGCCCTTGGACAGGGACCCTTTACGAGCAGTACTTC

j_gene: TRBJ2-1
v_gene: TRBV5-1
d_gene: TRBD1
abundance: few
CDR3aa: CASSWQGAPSYNEQFF
CDR3nt: TGCGCCAGCAGCTGGCAGGGGGCTCCCTCCTACAATGAGCAGTTCTTC

j_gene: TRBJ1-1
v_gene: TRBV9
d_gene: -
abundance: many
CDR3aa: CASSVLGGSTEAFF
CDR3nt: TGTGCCAGCAGCGTATTAGGGGGAAGCACTGAAGCTTTCTTT

j_gene: TRBJ1-3
v_gene: TRBV7-2
d_gene: -
abundance: -
CDR3aa: CASSLGAASEPSGNTIYF
CDR3nt: TGTGCCAGCAGCTTAGGGGCAGCTTCTGAACCCTCTGGAAACACCATATATTTT

j_gene: TRBJ1-3
v_gene: TRBV30
d_gene: -
abundance: -
CDR3aa: CAWMGTSGNTIYF
CDR3nt: TGTGCCTGGATGGGGACCTCTGGAAACACCATATATTTT

j_gene: TRBJ1-2
v_gene: TRBV4-1
d_gene: -
abundance: few
CDR3aa: CASSQENRPYGYTF
CDR3nt: TGCGCCAGCAGCCAAGAAAACAGGCCCTATGGCTACACCTTC

j_gene: TRBJ2-1
v_gene: TRBV28
d_gene: TRBD1
abundance: many
CDR3aa: CASSTGGRSNEQFF
CDR3nt: TGTGCCAGCAGCACAGGGGGCAGAAGTAATGAGCAGTTCTTC

j_gene: TRBJ2-3
v_gene: TRBV2
d_gene: -
abundance: many
CDR3aa: CASYRGGTDTQYF
CDR3nt: TGTGCCAGCTACAGGGGAGGGACAGATACGCAGTATTTT

j_gene: TRBJ1-1
v_gene: TRBV6-1
d_gene: -
abundance: -
CDR3aa: CASSEYRSGNEAFF
CDR3nt: TGTGCCAGCAGTGAATACCGGTCTGGGAATGAAGCTTTCTTT

j_gene: TRBJ2-2
v_gene: TRBV30
d_gene: TRBD2
abundance: -
CDR3aa: CAWSREGTPGELFF
CDR3nt: TGTGCCTGGAGTCGGGAGGGCACTCCCGGGGAGCTGTTTTTT

j_gene: TRBJ2-1
v_gene: TRBV28
d_gene: -
abundance: many
CDR3aa: CASSYRGAREQFF
CDR3nt: TGTGCCAGCAGTTACCGGGGGGCCCGGGAGCAGTTCTTC

j_gene: TRBJ2-4
v_gene: TRBV5-6
d_gene: -
abundance: -
CDR3aa: CASSAGTLAKNIQYF
CDR3nt: TGTGCCAGCAGCGCAGGGACCTTAGCCAAAAACATTCAGTACTTC

j_gene: TRBJ1-1
v_gene: TRBV6-1
d_gene: -
abundance: few
CDR3aa: CASRAGDHTEAFF
CDR3nt: TGTGCCAGCAGGGCCGGGGACCACACTGAAGCTTTCTTT

j_gene: TRBJ2-7
v_gene: TRBV27
d_gene: TRBD1
abundance: many
CDR3aa: CASSPSDRGAYEQYF
CDR3nt: TGTGCCAGCAGTCCATCGGACAGGGGAGCCTACGAGCAGTACTTC

j_gene: TRBJ1-1
v_gene: TRBV6-1
d_gene: TRBD1
abundance: many
CDR3aa: CASSEASTGSTEAFF
CDR3nt: TGTGCCAGCAGTGAAGCGTCGACAGGGTCCACTGAAGCTTTCTTT

j_gene: TRBJ2-7
v_gene: TRBV30
d_gene: TRBD2
abundance: many
CDR3aa: CASTTSGSYEQYF
CDR3nt: TGTGCCTCCACGACTAGCGGCTCCTACGAGCAGTACTTC

j_gene: TRBJ1-1
v_gene: TRBV6-2/TRBV6-3
d_gene: TRBD1
abundance: many
CDR3aa: CASTDARGGMNTEAFF
CDR3nt: TGTGCCAGCACCGATGCTCGAGGGGGCATGAACACTGAAGCTTTCTTT

j_gene: TRBJ1-1
v_gene: TRBV5-1
d_gene: TRBD1
abundance: few
CDR3aa: CASSPWTGEDTEAFF
CDR3nt: TGCGCCAGCAGCCCATGGACAGGGGAGGACACTGAAGCTTTCTTT

j_gene: TRBJ2-6
v_gene: TRBV19
d_gene: TRBD1
abundance: -
CDR3aa: CAAGQGLFSGANVLTF
CDR3nt: TGTGCCGCAGGACAGGGCCTCTTCTCTGGGGCCAACGTCCTGACTTTC

j_gene: TRBJ1-1
v_gene: TRBV10-2
d_gene: -
abundance: many
CDR3aa: CASSKQNTEAFF
CDR3nt: TGCGCCAGCTCAAAGCAGAACACTGAAGCTTTCTTT

j_gene: TRBJ2-5
v_gene: TRBV6-1
d_gene: -
abundance: many
CDR3aa: CASSDTVLATQETQYF
CDR3nt: TGTGCCAGCAGTGATACCGTATTGGCGACACAAGAGACCCAGTACTTC

j_gene: TRBJ1-1
v_gene: TRBV20-1
d_gene: -
abundance: many
CDR3aa: CSARGFSNTEAFF
CDR3nt: TGCAGTGCCCGCGGGTTTTCGAACACTGAAGCTTTCTTT

j_gene: TRBJ1-1
v_gene: TRBV10-1
d_gene: -
abundance: few
CDR3aa: CASSGGPMNTEAFF
CDR3nt: TGCGCCAGCAGTGGGGGACCCATGAACACTGAAGCTTTCTTT

j_gene: TRBJ1-1
v_gene: TRBV3-1
d_gene: TRBD1
abundance: -
CDR3aa: CASSPSGTGRAGTEAFF
CDR3nt: TGTGCCAGCAGCCCATCAGGGACAGGGCGGGCGGGCACTGAAGCTTTCTTT

j_gene: TRBJ1-1
v_gene: TRBV10-3
d_gene: -
abundance: many
CDR3aa: CATQGGVDAFF
CDR3nt: TGTGCCACCCAGGGAGGGGTGGACGCTTTCTTT

j_gene: TRBJ1-2
v_gene: TRBV4-2
d_gene: TRBD1
abundance: few
CDR3aa: CASSPTSGTGSGNGYTF
CDR3nt: TGTGCCAGCAGCCCCACCTCCGGGACAGGGTCTGGAAATGGCTACACCTTC

j_gene: TRBJ2-7
v_gene: TRBV29-1
d_gene: -
abundance: -
CDR3aa: CSVRGGNEQYF
CDR3nt: TGCAGCGTCAGGGGTGGAAACGAGCAGTACTTC

j_gene: TRBJ2-1
v_gene: TRBV28
d_gene: -
abundance: many
CDR3aa: CASRRDRSGANYNEQFF
CDR3nt: TGTGCCAGCAGACGTGATCGGAGCGGAGCGAACTACAATGAGCAGTTCTTC

j_gene: TRBJ1-1
v_gene: TRBV5-5
d_gene: -
abundance: many
CDR3aa: CASSLVVGRYTEAFF
CDR3nt: TGTGCCAGCAGCTTGGTCGTGGGAAGGTACACTGAAGCTTTCTTT

j_gene: TRBJ2-5
v_gene: TRBV29-1
d_gene: -
abundance: -
CDR3aa: CSVEPSALLQETQYF
CDR3nt: TGCAGCGTTGAACCCTCGGCACTCCTCCAAGAGACCCAGTACTTC

j_gene: TRBJ2-7
v_gene: TRBV12-3/TRBV12-4
d_gene: -
abundance: many
CDR3aa: CASSLAVLSEQYF
CDR3nt: TGTGCCAGCAGTTTAGCGGTCTTATCCGAGCAGTACTTC

j_gene: TRBJ2-1
v_gene: TRBV7-3
d_gene: TRBD2
abundance: many
CDR3aa: CASSPRSLAGLYGYNEQFF
CDR3nt: TGTGCCAGCAGTCCCAGGTCTCTAGCGGGATTGTATGGGTACAATGAGCAGTTCTTC

j_gene: TRBJ1-4
v_gene: TRBV15
d_gene: -
abundance: few
CDR3aa: CATSRDGGAGEKLFF
CDR3nt: TGTGCCACCAGCAGAGATGGCGGGGCGGGTGAAAAACTGTTTTTT

j_gene: TRBJ2-3
v_gene: TRBV15
d_gene: TRBD1
abundance: many
CDR3aa: CATSRDRETDTQYF
CDR3nt: TGTGCCACCAGCCGGGACAGGGAGACAGATACGCAGTATTTT